The 19 T cell receptor beta chains listed next were all sequenced from one sample in a study of T-cell reconstitution after alpha-beta-depleted transplantation in children. During its preparation, the TCRbeta library received unique molecular identifiers. Via MiXCR, TCRdb re-called the PCR reads, giving one row per CDR3 protein. The sample gives over 15,000 distinct CDR3 sequences, 4.5% to 6.5% of which show up once; just under 7% is in the top ten. The sequenced sample was PBMCs, obtained before TCRalphabeta/CD19-depleted stem cell transplant. The receptors stem from a boy between 10 and 17 years old with acute lymphoblastic leukemia, due to receive a stem cell transplant.

This clonotype has ten or more counts. The genes are TRBV6-1 and TRBJ1-5; D not resolved. CDR3 length: 13 amino acids. Germline V CDR1 and CDR2: MNHNS, SASEGT. V lost 3 bases to trimming and J lost 7 bases, with 10 bases between them. The CDR3 here is CASSEALGQPQHF. The CDR3, as DNA: TGTGCCAGCAGTGAGGCTCTAGGGCAGCCCCAGCATTTT.

This clonotype was seen repeatedly, ten times or more. The rearrangement uses TRBV20-1 and TRBJ2-3; D may be TRBD1 or TRBD2 (5 bases each). With 3 bases removed from V and 5 bases from J, the gap between germline ends came to 18 bases. Germline CDR1 is DFQATT and CDR2 is SNEGSKA (reference sequence). The CDR3 contains 15 residues. The CDR3, as DNA: TGCAGTGCTAGTGAGGGGTCCCTAGGGAGAGATACGCAGTATTTT. It specifies CSASEGSLGRDTQYF.

In its sample, this clonotype ranks as medium-sized. The chain has TRBV28 and TRBJ1-2; 9 nucleotides match TRBD1. The length of the CDR3 is 14 residues. CDR1 is MDHEN and CDR2 is SYDVKM in the germline V gene. With V trimmed by 3 bases and J by 5 bases, 4 bases remained unmatched. The CDR3 loop reads CASSFPGQGYGYTF. CDR3 sequence (DNA): TGTGCCAGCAGTTTCCCGGGACAGGGTTATGGCTACACCTTC.

This clonotype was counted at least ten times. This rearrangement joins TRBV20-1 to TRBJ2-1; perhaps D is TRBD1 or TRBD2 (5 bases each). The CDR3 is 15 amino acids. V lost 0 bases to trimming and J lost 9 bases, with 18 bases between them. CDR1 DFQATT and CDR2 SNEGSKA come from the germline V gene (reference sequence). The CDR3 nucleotides read TGCAGTGCTAGAGACTCGGGGCGCGATAATGGTGAGCAGTTCTTC. Its translation: CSARDSGRDNGEQFF.

This clonotype was recorded at least ten times. The chain recombines TRBV6-6 with TRBJ2-5; TRBD1 matches at 8 bases. Looked up from germline, CDR1 is MNHNY and CDR2 is SVGAGI (reference sequence). The CDR3 totals 12 residues. J lost 9 bases, V lost 6 bases, and 6 bases had no gene match. CDR3 loop: CASSQDRESQYF. The CDR3 bases are TGTGCCAGCAGCCAGGACAGGGAGTCCCAGTACTTC.

This clonotype has ten or more counts. The gene calls are TRBV4-3 and TRBJ1-2, with D possibly matching TRBD1 (5 bases). V dropped 0 bases and J dropped 3 bases, with 11 bases sitting between them. Germline CDR1 and CDR2: LGHNA and YSLEER. The CDR3 contains 15 residues. The CDR3 is CASSQDDQGYYGYTF. The DNA for the CDR3 is TGCGCCAGCAGCCAAGATGATCAGGGATACTATGGCTACACCTTC.

This clonotype was seen repeatedly, ten times or more. The gene calls are TRBV5-1 and TRBJ2-6; D is unclear. The CDR3 sequence is 16 residues long. Looked up from germline, CDR1 is SGHRS and CDR2 is YFSETQ. V was pared by 0 bases and J by 0 bases, with 7 bases between. CDR3 coding DNA: TGCGCCAGCAGCTTGGGCTCCTACTCTGGGGCCAACGTCCTGACTTTC. Its protein product is CASSLGSYSGANVLTF.

By sample share, this clonotype is medium-sized (0.01 to 0.1%). V and J are TRBV29-1 and TRBJ2-1, with D possibly TRBD2 on 6 matching bases. This CDR3 has 14 amino acids. Germline CDR1 reads SQVTM; CDR2 reads ANQGSEA. The germline V and J ends were trimmed by 1 base and 4 bases, with 11 bases remaining between them. Here the CDR3 DNA reads TGCAGCGTTGAAGCTCCGAGCGGGTACAATGAGCAGTTCTTC. It encodes CSVEAPSGYNEQFF.

The sample holds many counts of this clonotype. J is TRBJ2-7 and V is TRBV2, with 12 positions matching TRBD1. Germline CDR1 SNHLY, CDR2 FYNNEI. The CDR3 is 14 amino acids. With 7 bases clipped from V and 3 bases from J, the junction kept 4 bases outside the gene matches. The CDR3 DNA reads TGTGCCAGCATGCGGGACAGGGGGCACTACGAGCAGTACTTC. Translated, it gives CASMRDRGHYEQYF.

Ten or more counts support this clonotype. V gene TRBV19 combines with J gene TRBJ1-1; D unclear. Germline assignment: CDR1 LNHDA and CDR2 SQIVND (reference sequence). The CDR3 has 14 residues. V was pared by 5 bases and J by 4 bases, with 14 bases between. The CDR3 is CASSYPGGSTEAFF. CDR3 nucleotides: TGTGCCAGTAGTTATCCCGGAGGAAGCACTGAAGCTTTCTTT.

This clonotype came up many times. The rearrangement joins TRBV2 to TRBJ2-1; D call uncertain. The V gene's germline CDR1 is SNHLY and CDR2 FYNNEI. V lost 7 bases, J lost 5 bases, and 15 bases lay in between. CDR3 length: 14 residues. The CDR3 sequence is CASTGKIVHNEQFF. CDR3 DNA: TGTGCCAGCACGGGCAAGATCGTCCACAATGAGCAGTTCTTC.

This clonotype has ten or more counts. V gene TRBV10-3 combines with J gene TRBJ1-1; 8 bases agree with TRBD1. The CDR3 loop spans 15 amino acids. J was trimmed by 1 base and V by 2 bases; bases with no gene match: 3. CDR1 is ENHRY, CDR2 SYGVKD, per germline. CDR3 protein: CAISEIGQGNTEAFF. The CDR3 DNA reads as TGTGCCATCAGTGAGATAGGACAGGGGAACACTGAAGCTTTCTTT.

This clonotype was recorded many times. V and J are TRBV27 and TRBJ2-7; a possible D gene is TRBD1 (6 bases). CDR1 is MNHEY and CDR2 is SMNVEV in the germline V gene (reference sequence). The length of the CDR3 is 13 residues. Between the trimmed V and J ends, which lost 6 bases and 0 bases, there was a span of 9 bases. CDR3 residues: CASRPQGSYEQYF. CDR3 in DNA: TGTGCCAGCAGACCACAGGGCTCCTACGAGCAGTACTTC.

This clonotype is medium-sized. This chain uses TRBV11-2 with TRBJ2-4; perhaps TRBD1 as D (5 bases). The germline CDR1 and CDR2 sequences are SGHAT and FQNNGV. The CDR3 has 14 amino acids. V gave up 5 bases and J gave up 7 bases, with 15 bases separating them. CDR3 loop: CASSPSNWGNIQYF. CDR3 sequence (DNA): TGTGCCAGCAGCCCCAGTAATTGGGGCAACATTCAGTACTTC.

This clonotype was seen ten or more times. This rearrangement joins TRBV5-1 to TRBJ2-7; either TRBD1 or TRBD2 may fit D (5 bases each). V lost 6 bases to trimming and J lost 6 bases, with 19 bases between them. The CDR3 runs to 14 residues. CDR1 is SGHRS, CDR2 YFSETQ, per germline. CDR3 in amino acids: CASNGPGTAGEQYF. The CDR3 region has the DNA TGCGCCAGCAATGGTCCCGGGACCGCGGGCGAGCAGTACTTC.

In its sample, this clonotype was seen many times. V gene TRBV18 combines with J gene TRBJ2-1, with TRBD2 identical over 13 bases. The V and J ends lost 4 bases and 7 bases, in that order; junction bases with no gene match: 7. Germline V gene sequence: CDR1 KGHSH, CDR2 LQKENI. The CDR3 is 16 amino acids. The chain's CDR3 is CASSLRTSGGENEQFF. The CDR3 DNA reads TGTGCCAGCTCACTCCGAACTAGCGGGGGGGAGAATGAGCAGTTCTTC.

This clonotype was seen many times. The chain uses TRBV18 and TRBJ2-4; 8 bases agree with TRBD1. There are 17 residues in the CDR3. The trim removed 3 bases at V and 1 base at J, leaving 8 bases unmatched. Germline V CDR1 and CDR2: KGHSH, LQKENI. CDR3 coding DNA: TGTGCCAGCTCACCGACACAGGGGGAAAGCGCCAAAAACATTCAGTACTTC. Amino acid sequence: CASSPTQGESAKNIQYF.

This clonotype was recorded many times. The chain has TRBV20-1 and TRBJ2-5, with 10 bases aligning to TRBD2. Germline V gives CDR1 DFQATT, CDR2 SNEGSKA (reference sequence). Trimming at V came to 3 bases and at J to 4 bases, leaving 8 bases not matched to a gene. The CDR3 sequence is 15 residues long. As DNA, the CDR3 is TGCAGTGCTAGGGGAGCGGGGGGGCCTCGAGAGACCCAGTACTTC. Its protein is CSARGAGGPRETQYF.

This clonotype was detected ten times or more. The chain carries TRBV3-1 and TRBJ2-6; D is perhaps TRBD1 (5 bases). In germline, CDR1 is LGHDT, CDR2 YNNKEL (reference sequence). The CDR3 is 15 amino acids. V was trimmed by 4 bases and J by 0 bases, leaving 7 bases between them. CDR3 loop: CASSRQYSGANVLTF. The CDR3 nucleotides read TGTGCCAGCAGCCGACAGTACTCTGGGGCCAACGTCCTGACTTTC.